This T cell receptor (beta chain) was captured in a study of blood T cell repertoires in COVID-19. Overall study: Sources were T cells, B-cell-depleted T cells, or PBMCs; the material itself was cDNA or gDNA.

The CDR3 sequence is 13 residues long. CDR1 is WNHNN and CDR2 is SYGVQD in the germline V gene (reference sequence). The V and J ends lost 8 bases and 5 bases respectively, with 15 bases between them. Original methodology: Reference gene primer amplification in the assay estimated nucleated cell counts. Data came from immunoSEQ multiplex PCR; TCRdb stores just in-frame clones and leaves some out. The V and J calls and clone size are taken from that table; D and trimming were inferred from the DNA. The sample lists about 200,000 clones, approximately 90% occurring once. This chain links TRBV10-1 with TRBJ1-1; no clear D gene. The clonotype originates from a man aged 25 to 40 who had recovered from COVID-19. Sequenced: peripheral blood. CDR3 DNA sequence: TGCGCCAGCTCGGTGGGAGTAGGGACTGAAGCTTTCTTT. It encodes CASSVGVGTEAFF.